The 9 T cell receptor beta chains below were found in one sample sequenced in a study of blood T cell repertoires in COVID-19. The table came from immunoSEQ multiplex PCR; TCRdb's copy has only in-frame clones and leaves some out. Here the sample spans 200,000 to 250,000 clones, about 84% being singletons. The sequencing sample was made of PBMCs or T cells enriched from blood (not recorded which). Receptors were obtained from a woman in her 50s who had recovered from COVID-19.

The chain has TRBV5-1 and TRBJ1-1, with 8 bases aligning to TRBD1. Germline values: CDR1 SGHRS, CDR2 YFSETQ. The CDR3 contains 13 residues. The junction had 1 base not matched to a gene; V was cut back by 2 bases and J by 4 bases. The CDR3: CASSFTGGTEAFF. In DNA, the CDR3 is TGCGCCAGCAGCTTTACAGGGGGCACTGAAGCTTTCTTT.

This rearrangement joins TRBV6-5 to TRBJ2-1; a weak D match, TRBD1 (6 bases). Trimming took 4 bases from V and 5 from J, leaving 15 bases between them. There are 15 residues in the CDR3. CDR1 is MNHEY, CDR2 SVGAGI, per germline. For the CDR3, the DNA is TGTGCCAGCAGTTCAGCAGGGGTCGGGAACAATGAGCAGTTCTTC. It translates to CASSSAGVGNNEQFF.

This chain uses TRBV5-1 with TRBJ1-5; TRBD1 might be the D (5 bases). Germline CDR1 reads SGHRS; CDR2 reads YFSETQ. The length of the CDR3 is 14 residues. Trimming stripped 3 bases from V and 6 bases from J, with 13 bases between. The DNA of the CDR3 is TGCGCCAGCAGCTCCGGGACGGAGGGTCAGCCCCAGCATTTT. Protein product: CASSSGTEGQPQHF.

This chain joins TRBV24-1 and TRBJ2-1, with D possibly being TRBD1 (6 bases). CDR3 length equals 13 residues. Germline assignment: CDR1 KGHDR and CDR2 SFDVKD. Trimming removed 5 bases at V and 6 bases at J, with 10 bases between. The CDR3, as DNA: TGTGCCACCAGTGTGGGGGCTAGCAATGAGCAGTTCTTC. The encoded protein is CATSVGASNEQFF.

This clone was picked up one time. V usage is TRBV28 and J usage is TRBJ2-7; 7 positions match TRBD2. The CDR3 contains 15 residues. Germline V gene sequence: CDR1 MDHEN, CDR2 SYDVKM. J gave up 3 bases and V 4 bases, and 9 bases lay outside the gene matches. The CDR3 DNA follows: TGTGCCAGCAGTTCAGCGGGGCTAGATAGCTACGAGCAGTACTTC. Encoded protein: CASSSAGLDSYEQYF.

The chain is built from TRBV2 and TRBJ2-1; D is undetermined. The germline V and J ends were trimmed by 5 bases and 0 bases, with 17 bases remaining between them. CDR3 size: 17 residues. Germline values: CDR1 SNHLY, CDR2 FYNNEI. The CDR3 coding sequence is TGTGCCAGCAGTCCCCCAAGGCGGCAAAGCTCCTACAATGAGCAGTTCTTC. Protein sequence: CASSPPRRQSSYNEQFF.

The chain employs TRBV3-1 (or the pseudogene TRBV3-2) and TRBJ1-6, with D possibly matching TRBD1 (6 bases). Per germline, CDR1 LGHDT and CDR2 YNNKEL (reference sequence). With 7 bases removed from V and 0 bases from J, the gap between germline ends came to 13 bases. The CDR3 contains 16 residues. The CDR3 DNA is TGTGCCAGCACGAAATTAGGGGGCTCCTATAATTCACCCCTCCACTTT. It codes for CASTKLGGSYNSPLHF.

The rearrangement links TRBV30 to TRBJ1-6; possible D gene TRBD1, 6 bases. V dropped 0 bases and J dropped 11 bases, with 14 bases sitting between them. The CDR3 spans 14 residues. The germline V gene has CDR1 GTSNPN and CDR2 SVGIG (reference sequence). The CDR3 here is CAWSVVRGNTPLHF. CDR3 nucleotide sequence: TGTGCCTGGAGTGTAGTCAGGGGCAATACACCCCTCCACTTT. Using reference TRBV30 and TRBJ1-6 for the parts outside the CDR3, the full variable domain is SQTIHQWPATLVQPVGSPLSLECTVEGTSNPNLYWYRQAAGRGLQLLFYSVGIGQISSEVPQNLSASRPQDRQFILSSKKLLLSDSGFYLCAWSVVRGNTPLHFGNGTRLTVT.

The chain is built from TRBV4-1 and TRBJ2-1; the match to TRBD2 covers 8 bases. Germline V gene sequence: CDR1 MGHRA, CDR2 YSYEKL. V lost 1 base and J lost 8; bases outside the gene matches: 7. The CDR3 spans 15 residues. The CDR3 is CASSQVPGGRYEQFF. CDR3 sequence (DNA): TGCGCCAGCAGCCAAGTTCCGGGGGGGAGGTATGAGCAGTTCTTC.